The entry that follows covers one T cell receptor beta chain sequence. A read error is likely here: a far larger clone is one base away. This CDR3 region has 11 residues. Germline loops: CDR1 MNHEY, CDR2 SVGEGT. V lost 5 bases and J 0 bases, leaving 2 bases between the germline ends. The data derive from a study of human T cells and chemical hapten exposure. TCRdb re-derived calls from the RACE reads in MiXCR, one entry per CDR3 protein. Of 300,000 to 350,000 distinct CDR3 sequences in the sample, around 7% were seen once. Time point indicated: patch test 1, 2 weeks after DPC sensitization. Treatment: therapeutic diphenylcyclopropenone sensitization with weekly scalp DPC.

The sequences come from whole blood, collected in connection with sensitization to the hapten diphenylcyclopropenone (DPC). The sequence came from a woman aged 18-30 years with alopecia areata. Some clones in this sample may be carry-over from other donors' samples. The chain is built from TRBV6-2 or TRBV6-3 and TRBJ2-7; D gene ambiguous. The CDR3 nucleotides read TGTGCCAGCAGTGTCTCCTACGAGCAGTACTTC. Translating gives CASSVSYEQYF.